These T cell receptor beta chains were read from a single sample in a study of cytomegalovirus exposure and HLA in healthy donors. TCRdb keeps only in-frame clones here, not all; method: immunoSEQ multiplex PCR. The table includes about 70,000 clones, 80% to 90% detected once. Sequencing was carried out using PBMCs. These receptors all come from a woman under 40 in good health and CMV-seronegative. Each CDR3 is given with its conserved first and last residue. The D gene is left open where the match is weak. Expanded clones get a size class; other rows say once, few or many, or leave the size out.

V	J	D	size	DNA	CDR3
TRBV7-2	TRBJ1-2	NA	NA	TGTGCCAGCAGCTTACCAAGCGGCAGAACTATTAACTATGGCTACACCTTC	CASSLPSGRTINYGYTF
TRBV19	TRBJ2-7	TRBD1	NA	TGTGCCAGTAGTATACCGAGAGGACAGGGGGCGGACGAGCAGTACTTC	CASSIPRGQGADEQYF
TRBV5-1	TRBJ2-1	TRBD2	NA	TGCGCCAGCAGTTACCGGACTAGCGAACGTGACAATGAGCAGTTCTTC	CASSYRTSERDNEQFF
TRBV10-1	TRBJ2-1	NA	NA	TGCGCCAGCAGTGAGAGTCCCAGCTCCTACAATGAGCAGTTCTTC	CASSESPSSYNEQFF
TRBV11-2	TRBJ2-5	NA	NA	TGTGCCAGCAGCTCGGGAGTCCTCCAAGAGACCCAGTACTTC	CASSSGVLQETQYF
TRBV6-1	TRBJ2-7	TRBD2	NA	TGTGCCAGCAGTGAACAGAGCGGGAGCTCCTACGAGCAGTACTTC	CASSEQSGSSYEQYF
TRBV16	TRBJ2-4	NA	few	TGTGCCAGCAGCGGAGGACCTTCGGCCAAAAACATTCAGTACTTC	CASSGGPSAKNIQYF
TRBV28	TRBJ2-7	NA	NA	TGTGCCAGCAGTTTATTGGCAGGGGGGTTGCACGAGCAGTACTTC	CASSLLAGGLHEQYF
TRBV7-3	TRBJ2-1	TRBD2	NA	TGTGCCAGCAGCTATAGCGGGTCCAATGAGCAGTTCTTC	CASSYSGSNEQFF
TRBV6-6	TRBJ2-1	NA	NA	TGTGCCAGCAGTTACGGGCAGGGAGAGGAGGGGTATGAGCAGTTCTTC	CASSYGQGEEGYEQFF
TRBV5-1	TRBJ2-1	NA	NA	TGCGCCAGCAGCAGGGGACTTACGGATTACAATGAGCAGTTCTTC	CASSRGLTDYNEQFF
TRBV27	TRBJ2-7	TRBD1	NA	TGTGCCAGCAGCTTTCGGACAGGGGTTTTCTACGAGCAGTACTTC	CASSFRTGVFYEQYF
TRBV2	TRBJ1-6	TRBD1	NA	TGTGCCAGCACTGGGACAGGGGGAGTTGGTAATTCACCCCTCCACTTT	CASTGTGGVGNSPLHF
TRBV12-5	TRBJ2-3	TRBD2	NA	TGTGCTAGTGCCCCTGGCCGGGGCTTAGGACTAGCGGGAGTGGTTACGCAGTATTTT	CASAPGRGLGLAGVVTQYF
TRBV30	TRBJ1-3	NA	few	TGTGCCTGGAGTGAAAACTCACCCGGGACATTCCGCTCTGGAAACACCATATATTTT	CAWSENSPGTFRSGNTIYF
TRBV27	TRBJ2-3	NA	NA	TGTGCCAGCAGTTTTACAGGGTTAGATACGCAGTATTTT	CASSFTGLDTQYF
TRBV6-1	TRBJ2-5	TRBD2	NA	TGTGCCAGCAGTGGAGTTGGGGGAGGGACGAGGGGGACCCAGTACTTC	CASSGVGGGTRGTQYF
TRBV10-3	TRBJ2-5	TRBD2	NA	TGTGCCATCAGTGAGTCGGGGGAGCGGGGGGAGACCCAGTACTTC	CAISESGERGETQYF